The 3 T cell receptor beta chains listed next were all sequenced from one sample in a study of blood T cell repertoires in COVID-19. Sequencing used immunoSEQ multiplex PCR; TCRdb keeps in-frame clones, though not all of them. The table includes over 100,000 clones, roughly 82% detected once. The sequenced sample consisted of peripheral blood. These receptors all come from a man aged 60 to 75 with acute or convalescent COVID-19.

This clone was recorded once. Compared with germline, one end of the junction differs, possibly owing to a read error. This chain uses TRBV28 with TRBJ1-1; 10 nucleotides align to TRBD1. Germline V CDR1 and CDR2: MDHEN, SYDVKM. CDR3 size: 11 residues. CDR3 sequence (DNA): TGTGCCAGCAGCAGGGACAGGGGAAAATCCTTT. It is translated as CASSRDRGKSF.

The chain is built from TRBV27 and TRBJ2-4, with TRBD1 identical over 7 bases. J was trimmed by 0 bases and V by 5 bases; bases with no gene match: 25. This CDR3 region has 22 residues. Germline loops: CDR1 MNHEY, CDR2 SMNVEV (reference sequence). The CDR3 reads CASSPGQSPSFILALAKNIQYF. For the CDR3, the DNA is TGTGCCAGCAGTCCGGGACAGTCCCCTAGTTTTATCCTAGCCCTAGCCAAAAACATTCAGTACTTC.

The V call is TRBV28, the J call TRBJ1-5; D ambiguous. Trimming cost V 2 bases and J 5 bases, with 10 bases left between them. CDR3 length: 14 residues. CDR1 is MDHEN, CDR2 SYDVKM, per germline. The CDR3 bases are TGTGCCAGCAGTTTACCGCAGTTCTATCAGCCCCAGCATTTT. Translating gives CASSLPQFYQPQHF.